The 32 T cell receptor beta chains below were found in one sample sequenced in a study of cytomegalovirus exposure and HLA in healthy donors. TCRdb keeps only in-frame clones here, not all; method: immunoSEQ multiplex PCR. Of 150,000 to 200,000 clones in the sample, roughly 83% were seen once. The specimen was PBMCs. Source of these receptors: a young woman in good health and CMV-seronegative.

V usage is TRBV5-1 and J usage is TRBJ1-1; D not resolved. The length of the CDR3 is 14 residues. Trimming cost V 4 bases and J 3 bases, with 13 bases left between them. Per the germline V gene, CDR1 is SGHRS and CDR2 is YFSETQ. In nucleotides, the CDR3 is TGCGCCAGCAGCACGATCCCCGGGGACACTGAAGCTTTCTTT. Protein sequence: CASSTIPGDTEAFF.

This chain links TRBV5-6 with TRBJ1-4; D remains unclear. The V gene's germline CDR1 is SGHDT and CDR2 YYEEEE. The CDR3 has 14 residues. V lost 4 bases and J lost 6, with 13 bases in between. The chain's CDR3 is CASSLSRGDEKLFF. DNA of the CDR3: TGTGCCAGCAGCCTCTCACGCGGGGATGAAAAACTGTTTTTT.

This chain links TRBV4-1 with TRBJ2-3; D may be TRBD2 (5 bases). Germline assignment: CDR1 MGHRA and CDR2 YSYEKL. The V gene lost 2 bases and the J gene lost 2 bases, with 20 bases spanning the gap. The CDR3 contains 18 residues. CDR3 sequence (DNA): TGCGCCAGCAGCCAAATCAAGGCTCTGCGAGCGGACACAGATACGCAGTATTTT. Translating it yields CASSQIKALRADTDTQYF.

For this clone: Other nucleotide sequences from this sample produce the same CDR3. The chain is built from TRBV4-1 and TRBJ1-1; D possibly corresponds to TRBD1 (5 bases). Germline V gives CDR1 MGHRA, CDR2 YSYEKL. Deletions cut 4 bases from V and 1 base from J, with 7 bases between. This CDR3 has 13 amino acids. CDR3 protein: CASSPGGNTEAFF. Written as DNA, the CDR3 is TGCGCCAGCAGCCCCGGGGGGAACACTGAAGCTTTCTTT.

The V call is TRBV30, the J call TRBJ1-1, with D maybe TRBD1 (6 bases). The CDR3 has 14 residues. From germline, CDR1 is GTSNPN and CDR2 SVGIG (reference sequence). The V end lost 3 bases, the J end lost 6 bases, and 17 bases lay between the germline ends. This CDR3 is CAWSDWTASAEAFF. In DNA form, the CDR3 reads TGTGCCTGGAGCGATTGGACAGCCAGCGCTGAAGCTTTCTTT.

In DNA, the CDR3 is TGTGCCAGCAGTGTCAGCGCGAGCACAGATACGCAGTATTTT. Protein: CASSVSASTDTQYF. The rearrangement links TRBV2 to TRBJ2-3, with D hard to call. The CDR3 totals 14 residues. Trimming left V 4 bases short and J 0 bases short, with 8 bases between. Germline CDR1 reads SNHLY; CDR2 reads FYNNEI.

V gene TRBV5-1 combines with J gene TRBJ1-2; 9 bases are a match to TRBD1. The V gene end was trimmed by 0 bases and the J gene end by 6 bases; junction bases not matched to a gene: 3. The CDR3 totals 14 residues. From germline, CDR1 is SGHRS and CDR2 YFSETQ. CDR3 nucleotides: TGCGCCAGCAGCTTGGGACAGGGGGTTGATGGCTACACCTTC. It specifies CASSLGQGVDGYTF.

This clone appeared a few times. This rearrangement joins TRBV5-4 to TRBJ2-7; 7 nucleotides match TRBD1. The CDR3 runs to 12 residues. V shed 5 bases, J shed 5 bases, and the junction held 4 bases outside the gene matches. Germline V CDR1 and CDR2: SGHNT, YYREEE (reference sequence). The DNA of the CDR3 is TGTGCCAGCAGGGAAGGGACAGACGAGCAGTACTTC. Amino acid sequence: CASREGTDEQYF.

CDR3 DNA: TGTGCCAGCAGTGTTTCCTTCGGGACATACTATGGCTACACCTTC. Translating it yields CASSVSFGTYYGYTF. V gene TRBV27 combines with J gene TRBJ1-2; tentative D call: TRBD1 (6 bases). With 5 bases removed from V and 3 bases from J, the gap between germline ends came to 16 bases. Germline V CDR1 and CDR2: MNHEY, SMNVEV (reference sequence). The CDR3 is 15 amino acids.

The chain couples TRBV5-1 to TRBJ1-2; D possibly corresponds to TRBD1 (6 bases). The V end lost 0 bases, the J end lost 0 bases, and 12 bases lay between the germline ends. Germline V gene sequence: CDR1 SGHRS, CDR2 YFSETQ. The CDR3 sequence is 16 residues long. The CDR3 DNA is TGCGCCAGCAGCTTGGCTTCAACAGGGACTAACTATGGCTACACCTTC. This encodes CASSLASTGTNYGYTF. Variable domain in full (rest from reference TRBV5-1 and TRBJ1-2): KAGVTQTPRYLIKTRGQQVTLSCSPISGHRSVSWYQQTPGQGLQFLFEYFSETQRNKGNFPGRFSGRQFSNSRSEMNVSTLELGDSALYLCASSLASTGTNYGYTFGSGTRLTVV.

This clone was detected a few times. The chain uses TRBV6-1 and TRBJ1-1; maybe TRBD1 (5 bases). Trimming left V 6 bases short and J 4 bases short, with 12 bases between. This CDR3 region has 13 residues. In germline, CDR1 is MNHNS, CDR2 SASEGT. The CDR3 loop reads CASRGGDATEAFF. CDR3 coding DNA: TGTGCCAGCAGGGGGGGGGATGCCACTGAAGCTTTCTTT.

The CDR3 bases are TGTGCCAGCAGTGAGATATATGGCTACACCTTC. Residues: CASSEIYGYTF. The chain employs TRBV28 and TRBJ1-2; D is undetermined. The CDR3 covers 11 residues. In germline, CDR1 is MDHEN, CDR2 SYDVKM. V lost 5 bases to trimming and J lost 5 bases, with 6 bases between them.

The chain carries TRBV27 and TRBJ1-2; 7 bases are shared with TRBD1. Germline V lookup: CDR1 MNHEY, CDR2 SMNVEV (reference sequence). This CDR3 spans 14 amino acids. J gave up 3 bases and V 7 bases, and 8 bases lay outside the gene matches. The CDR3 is CASKADRNYYGYTF. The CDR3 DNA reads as TGTGCCAGCAAAGCGGACAGGAACTACTATGGCTACACCTTC.

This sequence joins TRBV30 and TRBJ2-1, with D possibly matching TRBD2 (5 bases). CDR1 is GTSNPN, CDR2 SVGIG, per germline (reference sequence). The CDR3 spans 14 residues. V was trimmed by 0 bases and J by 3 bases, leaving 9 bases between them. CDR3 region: CAWSVRGSYNEQFF. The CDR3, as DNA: TGTGCCTGGAGTGTAAGAGGGAGCTACAATGAGCAGTTCTTC.

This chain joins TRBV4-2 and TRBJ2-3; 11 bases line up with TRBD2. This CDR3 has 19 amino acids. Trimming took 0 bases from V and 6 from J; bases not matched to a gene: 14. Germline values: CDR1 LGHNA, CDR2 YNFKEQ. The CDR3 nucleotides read TGTGCCAGCAGCCAAGAGCTACTAGCGGGGGCCGTTCTGGGGGATACGCAGTATTTT. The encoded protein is CASSQELLAGAVLGDTQYF.

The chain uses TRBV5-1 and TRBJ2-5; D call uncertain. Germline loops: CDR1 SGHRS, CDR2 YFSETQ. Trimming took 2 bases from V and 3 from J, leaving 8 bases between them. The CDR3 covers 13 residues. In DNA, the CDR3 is TGCGCCAGCAGCTTTGGTAGAAAAGAGACCCAGTACTTC. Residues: CASSFGRKETQYF. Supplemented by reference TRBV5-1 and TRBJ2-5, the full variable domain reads KAGVTQTPRYLIKTRGQQVTLSCSPISGHRSVSWYQQTPGQGLQFLFEYFSETQRNKGNFPGRFSGRQFSNSRSEMNVSTLELGDSALYLCASSFGRKETQYFGPGTRLLVL.

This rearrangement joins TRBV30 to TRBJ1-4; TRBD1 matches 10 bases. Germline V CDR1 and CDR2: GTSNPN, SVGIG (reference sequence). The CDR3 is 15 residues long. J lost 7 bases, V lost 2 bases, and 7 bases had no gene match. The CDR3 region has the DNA TGTGCCTGGAGTCGGACAGGGGGAGTTGGTGAAAAACTGTTTTTT. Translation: CAWSRTGGVGEKLFF.

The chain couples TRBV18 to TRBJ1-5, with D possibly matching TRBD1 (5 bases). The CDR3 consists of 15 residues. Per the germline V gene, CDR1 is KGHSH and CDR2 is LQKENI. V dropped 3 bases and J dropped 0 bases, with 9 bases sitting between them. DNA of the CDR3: TGTGCCAGCTCACCGGGGGGTACTAGCAATCAGCCCCAGCATTTT. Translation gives CASSPGGTSNQPQHF.

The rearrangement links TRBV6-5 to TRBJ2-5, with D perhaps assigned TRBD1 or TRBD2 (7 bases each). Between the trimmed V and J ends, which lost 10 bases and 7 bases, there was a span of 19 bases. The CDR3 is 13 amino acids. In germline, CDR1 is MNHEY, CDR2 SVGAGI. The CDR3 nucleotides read TGTGCCACCAGACAGGGTTGGGAGGGGACCCAGTACTTC. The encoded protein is CATRQGWEGTQYF.

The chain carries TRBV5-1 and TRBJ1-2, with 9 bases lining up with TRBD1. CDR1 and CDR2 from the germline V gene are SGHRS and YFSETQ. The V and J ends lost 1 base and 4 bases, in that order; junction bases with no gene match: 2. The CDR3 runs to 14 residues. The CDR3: CASSLRQGGYGYTF. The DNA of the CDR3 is TGCGCCAGCAGCTTGAGACAGGGGGGCTATGGCTACACCTTC.

The CDR3: CASSLAQGATEAFF. CDR3 nucleotides: TGTGCCAGCAGCTTGGCACAGGGGGCGACTGAAGCTTTCTTT. The chain recombines TRBV5-4 with TRBJ1-1, with TRBD1 identical over 9 bases. The CDR3 extends over 14 amino acids. Trimming took 0 bases from V and 5 from J; bases not matched to a gene: 2. Germline loops: CDR1 SGHNT, CDR2 YYREEE (reference sequence).

CDR3 DNA: TGTGCCAGTAGTATGATTAGTGACACCGGATGGAACTATGGCTACACCTTC. Translating gives CASSMISDTGWNYGYTF. V usage is TRBV19 and J usage is TRBJ1-2; D is unclear. The CDR3 length is 17 residues. From germline, CDR1 is LNHDA and CDR2 SQIVND (reference sequence). V lost 3 bases to trimming and J lost 2 bases, with 19 bases between them.

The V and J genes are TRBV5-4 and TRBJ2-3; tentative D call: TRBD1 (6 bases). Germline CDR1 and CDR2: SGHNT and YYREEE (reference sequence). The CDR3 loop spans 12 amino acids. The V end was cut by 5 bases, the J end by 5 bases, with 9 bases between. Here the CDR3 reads CASRQQGDTQYF. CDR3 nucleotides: TGTGCCAGCAGACAACAGGGAGATACGCAGTATTTT.

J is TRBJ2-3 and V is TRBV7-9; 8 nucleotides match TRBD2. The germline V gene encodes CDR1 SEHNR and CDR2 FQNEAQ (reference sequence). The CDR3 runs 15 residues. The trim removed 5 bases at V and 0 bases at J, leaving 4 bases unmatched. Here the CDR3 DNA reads TGTGCCAGCAGCACTACTAGCGGTAGCACAGATACGCAGTATTTT. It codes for CASSTTSGSTDTQYF.

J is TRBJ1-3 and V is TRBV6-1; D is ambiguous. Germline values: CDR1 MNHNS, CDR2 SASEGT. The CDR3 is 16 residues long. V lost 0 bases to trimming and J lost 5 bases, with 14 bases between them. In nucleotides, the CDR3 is TGTGCCAGCAGTGAAGCGTGGGGAGGTCTTAGAAACACCATATATTTT. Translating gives CASSEAWGGLRNTIYF.

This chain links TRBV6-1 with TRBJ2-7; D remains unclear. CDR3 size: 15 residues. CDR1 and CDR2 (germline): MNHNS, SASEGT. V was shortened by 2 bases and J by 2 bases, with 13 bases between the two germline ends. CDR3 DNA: TGTGCCAGCAGTGAATTCGAGACACCGACCTACGAGCAGTACTTC. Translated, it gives CASSEFETPTYEQYF.

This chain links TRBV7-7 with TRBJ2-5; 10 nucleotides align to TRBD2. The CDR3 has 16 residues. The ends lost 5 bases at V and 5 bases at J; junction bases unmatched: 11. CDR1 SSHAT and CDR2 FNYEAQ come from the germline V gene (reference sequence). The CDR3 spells CASSPQLAGVGETQYF. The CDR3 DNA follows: TGTGCCAGCAGCCCCCAGCTAGCGGGGGTAGGGGAGACCCAGTACTTC.

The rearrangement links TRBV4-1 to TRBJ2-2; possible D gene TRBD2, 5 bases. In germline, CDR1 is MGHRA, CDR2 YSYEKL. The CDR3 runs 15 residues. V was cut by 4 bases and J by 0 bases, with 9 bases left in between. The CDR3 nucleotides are TGCGCCAGCAGCCCCGGACTTACGAACACCGGGGAGCTGTTTTTT. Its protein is CASSPGLTNTGELFF.

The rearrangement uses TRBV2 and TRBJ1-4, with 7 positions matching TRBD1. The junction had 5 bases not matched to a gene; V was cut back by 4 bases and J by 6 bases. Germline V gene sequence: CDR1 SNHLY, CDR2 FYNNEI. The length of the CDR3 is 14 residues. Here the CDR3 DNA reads TGTGCCAGCAGTGCCCAGACAGGGTATGAAAAACTGTTTTTT. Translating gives CASSAQTGYEKLFF.

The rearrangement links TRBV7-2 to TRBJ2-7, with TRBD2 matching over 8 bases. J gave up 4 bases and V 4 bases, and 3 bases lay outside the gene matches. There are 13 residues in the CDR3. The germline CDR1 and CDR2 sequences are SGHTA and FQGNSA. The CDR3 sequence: CASSWSGSYEQYF. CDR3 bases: TGTGCCAGCAGCTGGAGCGGGAGTTACGAGCAGTACTTC.

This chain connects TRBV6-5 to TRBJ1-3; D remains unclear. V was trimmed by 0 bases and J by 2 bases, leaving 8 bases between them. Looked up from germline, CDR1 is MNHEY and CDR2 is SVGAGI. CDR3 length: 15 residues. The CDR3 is CASSYSTGTGNTIYF. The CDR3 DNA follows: TGTGCCAGCAGTTACTCGACGGGAACTGGAAACACCATATATTTT.

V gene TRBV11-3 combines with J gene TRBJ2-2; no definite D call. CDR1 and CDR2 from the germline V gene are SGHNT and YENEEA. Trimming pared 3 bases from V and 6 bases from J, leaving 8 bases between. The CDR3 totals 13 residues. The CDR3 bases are TGTGCCAGCAGCTTCCCGGGTGCCGGGGAGCTGTTTTTT. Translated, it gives CASSFPGAGELFF.